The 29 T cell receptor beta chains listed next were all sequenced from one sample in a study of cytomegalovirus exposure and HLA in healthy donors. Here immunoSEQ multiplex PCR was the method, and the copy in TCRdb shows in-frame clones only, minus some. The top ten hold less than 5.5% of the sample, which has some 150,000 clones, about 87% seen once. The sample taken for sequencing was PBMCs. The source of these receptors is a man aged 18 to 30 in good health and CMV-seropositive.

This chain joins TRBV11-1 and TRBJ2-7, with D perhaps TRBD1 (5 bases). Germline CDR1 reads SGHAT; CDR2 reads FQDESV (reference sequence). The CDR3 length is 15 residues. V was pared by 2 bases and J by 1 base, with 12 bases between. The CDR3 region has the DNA TGTGCCAGCAGCTTAAGCCAGGGCCTTTCCTACGAGCAGTACTTC. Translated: CASSLSQGLSYEQYF.

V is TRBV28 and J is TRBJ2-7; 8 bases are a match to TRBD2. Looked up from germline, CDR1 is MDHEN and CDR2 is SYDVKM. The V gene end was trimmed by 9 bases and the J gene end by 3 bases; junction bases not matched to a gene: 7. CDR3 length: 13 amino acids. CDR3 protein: CASTRGGGYEQYF. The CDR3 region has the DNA TGTGCCAGTACCCGGGGGGGTGGCTACGAGCAGTACTTC.

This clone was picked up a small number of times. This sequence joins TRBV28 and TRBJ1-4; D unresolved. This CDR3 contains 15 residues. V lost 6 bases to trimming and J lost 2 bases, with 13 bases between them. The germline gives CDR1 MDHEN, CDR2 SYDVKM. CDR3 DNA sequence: TGTGCCAGCAGCCCCCCTAGGTCTACTAATGAAAAACTGTTTTTT. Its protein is CASSPPRSTNEKLFF.

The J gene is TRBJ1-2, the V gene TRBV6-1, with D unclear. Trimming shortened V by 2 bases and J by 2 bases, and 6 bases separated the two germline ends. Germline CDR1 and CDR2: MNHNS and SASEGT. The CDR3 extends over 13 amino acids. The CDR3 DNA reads TGTGCCAGCAGTGAACGGGAAAACTATGGCTACACCTTC. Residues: CASSERENYGYTF.

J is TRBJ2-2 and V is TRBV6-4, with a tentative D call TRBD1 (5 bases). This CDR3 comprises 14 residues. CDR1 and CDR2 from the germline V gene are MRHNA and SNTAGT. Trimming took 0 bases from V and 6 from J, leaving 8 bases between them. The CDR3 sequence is CASSDSRQPGELFF. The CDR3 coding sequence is TGTGCCAGCAGTGACTCGAGACAGCCCGGGGAGCTGTTTTTT.

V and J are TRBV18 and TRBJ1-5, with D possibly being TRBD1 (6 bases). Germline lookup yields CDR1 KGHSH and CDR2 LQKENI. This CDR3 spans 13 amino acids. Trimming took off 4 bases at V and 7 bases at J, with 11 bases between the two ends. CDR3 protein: CASSRGLGQPQHF. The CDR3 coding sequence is TGTGCCAGCTCACGGGGGCTAGGGCAGCCCCAGCATTTT.

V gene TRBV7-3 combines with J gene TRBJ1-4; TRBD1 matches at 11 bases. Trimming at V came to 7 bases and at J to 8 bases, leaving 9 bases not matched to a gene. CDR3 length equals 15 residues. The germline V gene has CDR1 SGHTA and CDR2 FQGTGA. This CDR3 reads CASNPDRGLWEKLFF. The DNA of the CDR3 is TGTGCCAGCAACCCGGACAGGGGGCTTTGGGAAAAACTGTTTTTT.

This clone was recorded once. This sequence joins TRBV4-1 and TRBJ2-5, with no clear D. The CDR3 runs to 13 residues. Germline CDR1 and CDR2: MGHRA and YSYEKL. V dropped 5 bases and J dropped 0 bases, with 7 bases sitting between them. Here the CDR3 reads CASSFRDQETQYF. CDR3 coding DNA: TGCGCCAGCAGCTTCCGGGACCAAGAGACCCAGTACTTC.

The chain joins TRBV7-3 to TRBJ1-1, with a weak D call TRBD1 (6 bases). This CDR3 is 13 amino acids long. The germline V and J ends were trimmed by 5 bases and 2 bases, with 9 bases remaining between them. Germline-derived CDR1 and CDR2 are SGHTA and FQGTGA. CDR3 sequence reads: CASSRTANTEAFF. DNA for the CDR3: TGTGCCAGCAGCAGGACAGCTAACACTGAAGCTTTCTTT.

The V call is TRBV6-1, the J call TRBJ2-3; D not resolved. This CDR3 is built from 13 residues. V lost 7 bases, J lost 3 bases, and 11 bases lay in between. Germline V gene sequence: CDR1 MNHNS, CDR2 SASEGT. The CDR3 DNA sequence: TGTGCCAGCAACAGCCCTATTACAGATACGCAGTATTTT. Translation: CASNSPITDTQYF.

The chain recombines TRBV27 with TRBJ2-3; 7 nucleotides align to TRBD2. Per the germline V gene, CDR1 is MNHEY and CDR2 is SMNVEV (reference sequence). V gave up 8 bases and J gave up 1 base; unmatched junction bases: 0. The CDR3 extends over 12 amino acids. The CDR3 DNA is TGTGCCAGCGGGGGGGGCACAGATACGCAGTATTTT. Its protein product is CASGGGTDTQYF.

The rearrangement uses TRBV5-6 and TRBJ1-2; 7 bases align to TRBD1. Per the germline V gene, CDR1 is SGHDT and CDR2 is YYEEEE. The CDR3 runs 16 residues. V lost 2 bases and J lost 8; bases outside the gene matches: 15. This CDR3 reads CASSFVDRLNRRGYTF. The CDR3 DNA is TGTGCCAGCAGCTTCGTGGACAGGCTTAATCGCAGGGGCTACACCTTC.

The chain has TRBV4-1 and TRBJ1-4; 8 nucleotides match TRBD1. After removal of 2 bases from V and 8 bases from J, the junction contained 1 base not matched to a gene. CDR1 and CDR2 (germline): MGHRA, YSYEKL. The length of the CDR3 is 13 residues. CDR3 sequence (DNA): TGCGCCAGCAGCCAACGGGACAGGGAAAAACTGTTTTTT. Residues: CASSQRDREKLFF.

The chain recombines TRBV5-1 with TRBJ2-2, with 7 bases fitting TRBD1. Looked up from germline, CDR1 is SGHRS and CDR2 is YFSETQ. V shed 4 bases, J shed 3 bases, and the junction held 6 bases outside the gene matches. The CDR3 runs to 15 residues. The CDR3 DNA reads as TGCGCCAGCAGCCCGACAGGGCAAGACACCGGGGAGCTGTTTTTT. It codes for CASSPTGQDTGELFF.

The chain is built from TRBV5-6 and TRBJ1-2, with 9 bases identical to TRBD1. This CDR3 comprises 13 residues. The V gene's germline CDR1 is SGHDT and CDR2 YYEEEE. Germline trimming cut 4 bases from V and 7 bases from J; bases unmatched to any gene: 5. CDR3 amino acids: CASSTTGGLGYTF. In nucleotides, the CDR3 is TGTGCCAGCAGCACCACAGGGGGCCTTGGCTACACCTTC.

Written as DNA, the CDR3 is TGTGCCAGCAGTTATGGTCCCGGTCAGCCCCAGCATTTT. This translates into CASSYGPGQPQHF. The chain links TRBV6-5 to TRBJ1-5, with unresolved D. The V end was cut by 3 bases, the J end by 6 bases, with 9 bases between. This CDR3 has 13 amino acids. CDR1 and CDR2 from the germline V gene are MNHEY and SVGAGI.

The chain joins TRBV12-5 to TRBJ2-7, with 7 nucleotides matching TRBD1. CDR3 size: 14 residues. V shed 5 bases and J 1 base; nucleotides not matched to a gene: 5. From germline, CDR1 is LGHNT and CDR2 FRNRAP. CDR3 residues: CASGKGASSYEQYF. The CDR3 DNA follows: TGTGCTAGTGGTAAGGGGGCCTCTTCCTACGAGCAGTACTTC.

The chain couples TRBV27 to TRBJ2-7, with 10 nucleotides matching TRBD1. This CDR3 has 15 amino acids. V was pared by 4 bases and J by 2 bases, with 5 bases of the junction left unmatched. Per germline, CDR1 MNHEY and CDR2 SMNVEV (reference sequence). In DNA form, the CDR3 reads TGTGCCAGCAGTTATCTGGGACAGGGGACCTACGAGCAGTACTTC. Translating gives CASSYLGQGTYEQYF.

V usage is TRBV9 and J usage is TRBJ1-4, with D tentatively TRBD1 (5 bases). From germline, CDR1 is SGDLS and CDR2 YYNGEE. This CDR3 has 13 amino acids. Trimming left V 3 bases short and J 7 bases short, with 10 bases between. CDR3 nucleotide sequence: TGTGCCAGCAGCGGGGGCGCAAGTGAAAAACTGTTTTTT. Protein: CASSGGASEKLFF.

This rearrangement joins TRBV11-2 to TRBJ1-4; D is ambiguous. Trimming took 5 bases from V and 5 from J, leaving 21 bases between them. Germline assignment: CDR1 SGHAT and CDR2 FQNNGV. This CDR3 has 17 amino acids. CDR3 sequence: CASSLRGSLTSNEKLFF. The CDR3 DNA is TGTGCCAGCAGCCTTAGAGGTTCTTTGACCTCGAATGAAAAACTGTTTTTT.

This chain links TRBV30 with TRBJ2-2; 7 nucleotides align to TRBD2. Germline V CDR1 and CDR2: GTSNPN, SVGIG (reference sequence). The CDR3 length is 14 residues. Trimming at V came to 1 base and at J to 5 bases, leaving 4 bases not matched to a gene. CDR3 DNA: TGTGCCTGGAGTGCTGGGGGGGGAACCGGGGAGCTGTTTTTT. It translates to CAWSAGGGTGELFF.

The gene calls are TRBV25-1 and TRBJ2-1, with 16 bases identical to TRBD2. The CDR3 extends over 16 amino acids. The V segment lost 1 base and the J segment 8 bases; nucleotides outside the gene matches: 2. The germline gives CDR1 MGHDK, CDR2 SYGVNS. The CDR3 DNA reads TGTGCCAGCAGTGAATTAGGGACTAGCGGGAGGGATGAGCAGTTCTTC. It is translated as CASSELGTSGRDEQFF. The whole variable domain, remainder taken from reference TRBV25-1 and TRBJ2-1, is EADIYQTPRYLVIGTGKKITLECSQTMGHDKMYWYQQDPGMELHLIHYSYGVNSTEKGDLSSESTVSRIRTEHFPLTLESARPSHTSQYLCASSELGTSGRDEQFFGPGTRLTVL.

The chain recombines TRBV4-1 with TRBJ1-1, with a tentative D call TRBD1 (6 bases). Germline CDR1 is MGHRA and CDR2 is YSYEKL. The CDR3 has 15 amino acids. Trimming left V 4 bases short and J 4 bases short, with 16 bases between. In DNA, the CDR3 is TGCGCCAGCAGCCGGACCTCGACAGGAACCACTGAAGCTTTCTTT. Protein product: CASSRTSTGTTEAFF.

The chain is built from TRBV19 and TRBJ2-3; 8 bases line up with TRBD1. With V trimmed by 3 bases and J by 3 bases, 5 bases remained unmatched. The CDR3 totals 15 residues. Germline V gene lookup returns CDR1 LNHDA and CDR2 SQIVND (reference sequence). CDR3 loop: CASSIPGQGTDTQYF. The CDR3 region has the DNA TGTGCCAGTAGTATCCCCGGACAGGGAACAGATACGCAGTATTTT.

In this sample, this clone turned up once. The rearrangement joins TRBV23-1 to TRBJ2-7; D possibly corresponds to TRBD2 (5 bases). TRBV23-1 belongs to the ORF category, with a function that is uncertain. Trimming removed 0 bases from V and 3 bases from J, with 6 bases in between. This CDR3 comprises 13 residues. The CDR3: CASSQSEVYEQYF. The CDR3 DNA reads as TGCGCCAGCAGTCAATCGGAGGTCTACGAGCAGTACTTC.

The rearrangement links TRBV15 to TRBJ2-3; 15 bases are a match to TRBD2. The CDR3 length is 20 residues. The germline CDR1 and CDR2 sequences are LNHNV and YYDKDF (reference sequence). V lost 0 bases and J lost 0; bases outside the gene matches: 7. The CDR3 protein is CATSRDTGTSGRFSTDTQYF. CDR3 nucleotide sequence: TGTGCCACCAGCAGAGATACTGGGACTAGCGGGAGGTTCAGCACAGATACGCAGTATTTT.

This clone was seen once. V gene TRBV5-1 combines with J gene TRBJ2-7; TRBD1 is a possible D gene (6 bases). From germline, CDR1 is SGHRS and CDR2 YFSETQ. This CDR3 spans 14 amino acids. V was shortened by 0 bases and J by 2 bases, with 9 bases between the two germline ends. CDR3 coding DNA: TGCGCCAGCAGCTTGGGGACAGATACCTACGAGCAGTACTTC. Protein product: CASSLGTDTYEQYF.

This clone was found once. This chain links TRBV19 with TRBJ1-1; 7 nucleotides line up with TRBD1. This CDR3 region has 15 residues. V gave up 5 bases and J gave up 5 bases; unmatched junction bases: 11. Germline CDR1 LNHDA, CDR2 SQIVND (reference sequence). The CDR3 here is CASSPYSDRVTEAFF. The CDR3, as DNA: TGTGCCAGTAGTCCTTATTCAGACAGGGTAACTGAAGCTTTCTTT.

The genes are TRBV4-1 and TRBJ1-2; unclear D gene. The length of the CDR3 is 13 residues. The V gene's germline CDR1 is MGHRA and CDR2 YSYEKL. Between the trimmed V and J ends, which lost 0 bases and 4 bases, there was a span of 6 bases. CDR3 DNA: TGCGCCAGCAGCCAAGAAAACAGCTATGGCTACACCTTC. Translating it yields CASSQENSYGYTF.